The next 11 T cell receptor beta chains were all read from a single sample in a study of blood T cell repertoires in COVID-19. The repertoire was sequenced with immunoSEQ multiplex PCR; TCRdb's copy has only in-frame clones and lacks some. The sample holds about 210,000 clones; over 75% are singletons and the top ten take roughly 5%. The specimen was peripheral blood. The receptors were gathered from a woman aged 40 to 55 with acute or convalescent COVID-19.

The chain couples TRBV30 to TRBJ2-3; maybe TRBD1 (6 bases). The V end was cut by 0 bases, the J end by 4 bases, with 11 bases between. Germline V gene data show CDR1 as GTSNPN and CDR2 as SVGIG (reference sequence). This CDR3 has 14 amino acids. CDR3 region: CAWSVQGSSDTQYF. In DNA form, the CDR3 reads TGTGCCTGGAGTGTACAGGGTAGCTCAGATACGCAGTATTTT.

This chain uses TRBV11-2 with TRBJ2-7; a weak D match, TRBD2 (7 bases). The CDR3 has 15 residues. Per the germline V gene, CDR1 is SGHAT and CDR2 is FQNNGV. V gave up 0 bases and J gave up 1 base, with 10 bases separating them. The CDR3 nucleotides read TGTGCCAGCAGCTTAGAGGGGGGGCAGTCCTACGAGCAGTACGTC. It encodes CASSLEGGQSYEQYV.

V and J are TRBV19 and TRBJ2-1; 8 bases line up with TRBD2. This CDR3 region has 15 residues. Germline V gene lookup returns CDR1 LNHDA and CDR2 SQIVND (reference sequence). After removal of 5 bases from V and 7 bases from J, the junction contained 10 bases not matched to a gene. Here the CDR3 DNA reads TGTGCCAGTAGTGACGGGGGGGCTTTATGGAATGAGCAGTTCTTC. Translation gives CASSDGGALWNEQFF.

V is TRBV27 and J is TRBJ1-2; D is perhaps TRBD1 (5 bases). There are 14 residues in the CDR3. V lost 4 bases and J lost 4, with 13 bases in between. CDR1 and CDR2 from the germline V gene are MNHEY and SMNVEV (reference sequence). CDR3 DNA: TGTGCCAGCAGTTCTTCCGTCGGGGGCTATGGCTACACCTTC. Residues: CASSSSVGGYGYTF.

This chain joins TRBV30 and TRBJ1-1; tentative D call: TRBD1 (5 bases). Between the trimmed V and J ends, which lost 4 bases and 3 bases, there was a span of 9 bases. The CDR3 is 12 amino acids. Germline CDR1 is GTSNPN and CDR2 is SVGIG (reference sequence). The CDR3 DNA is TGTGCCTGGAATCCGGGGGACACTGAAGCTTTCTTT. Protein: CAWNPGDTEAFF.

The chain employs TRBV2 and TRBJ2-3, with 7 bases that match TRBD2. The germline gives CDR1 SNHLY, CDR2 FYNNEI. Trimming cost V 4 bases and J 0 bases; bases outside gene matches: 7. This CDR3 is 16 amino acids long. CDR3 loop: CASSGRLAASTDTQYF. The CDR3, as DNA: TGTGCCAGCAGTGGACGACTAGCTGCTAGCACAGATACGCAGTATTTT.

This sequence joins TRBV10-2 and TRBJ1-2; D ambiguous. Germline V gene lookup returns CDR1 WSHSY and CDR2 SAAADI. CDR3 length equals 14 residues. V was pared by 0 bases and J by 8 bases, with 13 bases between. The CDR3 sequence: CASSESEGLGGYTF. CDR3 bases: TGCGCCAGCAGTGAGTCAGAGGGATTGGGGGGCTACACCTTC.

This chain joins TRBV7-6 and TRBJ2-1, with D perhaps matching TRBD1 (6 bases). Germline CDR1 and CDR2: SGHVS and FNYEAQ. Trimming took 5 bases from V and 8 from J, leaving 16 bases between them. The length of the CDR3 is 14 residues. The CDR3 is CASSPLAKGDEQFF. CDR3 DNA: TGTGCCAGCAGCCCCCTGGCTAAGGGGGATGAGCAGTTCTTC.

This chain's CDR3 is CASSRDRLNEKLFF. The CDR3 DNA follows: TGTGCCAGCAGCCGGGACAGGCTCAATGAAAAACTGTTTTTT. The rearrangement uses TRBV6-2 or TRBV6-3 and TRBJ1-4; 8 positions match TRBD1. Germline-derived CDR1 and CDR2 are MNHEY and SVGEGT. CDR3 length: 14 residues. V shed 6 bases, J shed 5 bases, and the junction held 5 bases outside the gene matches.

V usage is TRBV21-1 and J usage is TRBJ2-7; TRBD2, the table's D call, lacks a check against the DNA. TRBV21-1 is an annotated pseudogene. The CDR3 has 16 residues. CDR3 amino acids: CASSPRLKRGIYEQYV. The CDR3, as DNA: TGTGCCAGCAGCCCACGACTAAAGCGGGGAATCTACGAGCAGTACGTC.

V usage is TRBV27 and J usage is TRBJ2-3; 13 nucleotides line up with TRBD2. V shed 0 bases and J 2 bases; nucleotides not matched to a gene: 14. CDR1 MNHEY and CDR2 SMNVEV come from the germline V gene (reference sequence). There are 21 residues in the CDR3. In DNA form, the CDR3 reads TGTGCCAGCAGTTTATCGATAGGTAGGGGACTAGCGGGGAAGACCACAGATACGCAGTATTTT. This gives the protein CASSLSIGRGLAGKTTDTQYF.